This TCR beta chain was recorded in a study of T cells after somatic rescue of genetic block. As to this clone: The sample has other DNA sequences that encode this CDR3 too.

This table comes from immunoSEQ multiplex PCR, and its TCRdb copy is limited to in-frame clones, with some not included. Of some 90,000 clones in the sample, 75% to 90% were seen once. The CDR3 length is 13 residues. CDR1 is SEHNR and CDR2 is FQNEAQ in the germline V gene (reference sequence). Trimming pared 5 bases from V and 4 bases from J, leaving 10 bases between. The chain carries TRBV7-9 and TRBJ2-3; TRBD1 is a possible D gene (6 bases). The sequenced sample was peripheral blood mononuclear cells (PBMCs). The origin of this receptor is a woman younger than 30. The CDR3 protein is CASSPRGPDTQYF. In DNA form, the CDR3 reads TGTGCCAGCAGCCCCAGGGGCCCAGATACGCAGTATTTT.